Listed here is a single T cell receptor (beta chain). This specimen comes from a study of blood T cell repertoires in COVID-19. The wider study: Material from acute and convalescent COVID-19 was sourced from the United States, Italy and Spain. The cDNA or gDNA used as material had been derived from T cells, B-cell-depleted T cells, or PBMCs.

Germline CDR1 and CDR2: SNHLY and FYNNEI. This CDR3 has 13 amino acids. V lost 4 bases and J 4 bases, leaving 10 bases between the germline ends. As handled by the study authors: By means of reference gene primer amplification, nucleated cell counts were estimated. Assay used: immunoSEQ multiplex PCR; TCRdb lists only in-frame clones, some missing. Clone size and V and J calls were adopted from that table, with D and trimming inferred from the DNA. The sample contains about 170,000 clones, over 80% of which appear only once. The gene calls are TRBV2 and TRBJ1-1; tentatively, D is TRBD1 (5 bases). The clonotype comes from an elderly woman with active or convalescent COVID-19. Material: peripheral blood. CDR3 DNA: TGTGCCAGCAGTGGGTCAGGGTTCACTGAAGCTTTCTTT. It specifies CASSGSGFTEAFF. Using reference TRBV2 and TRBJ1-1 for the parts outside the CDR3, the full variable domain is EPEVTQTPSHQVTQMGQEVILRCVPISNHLYFYWYRQILGQKVEFLVSFYNNEISEKSEIFDDQFSVERPDGSNFTLKIRSTKLEDSAMYFCASSGSGFTEAFFGQGTRLTVV.